These 25 T cell receptor beta chains were sequenced from one sample in a study of radiotherapy plus CTLA-4 blockade in lung cancer. Data came from immunoSEQ multiplex PCR; TCRdb stores just in-frame clones and leaves some out. Here the sample spans around 130,000 clones, over 80% being singletons. The source material was peripheral blood, sampled from a patient treated with radiotherapy plus ipilimumab. These receptors were obtained from a human donor with non-small cell lung cancer that progressed on radiotherapy plus ipilimumab.

The chain is built from TRBV5-6 and TRBJ1-1; perhaps TRBD1 as D (5 bases). From germline, CDR1 is SGHDT and CDR2 YYEEEE. The CDR3 totals 15 residues. Trimming stripped 1 base from V and 7 bases from J, with 17 bases between. Here the CDR3 reads CASSLLAGRAHEAFF. The CDR3 coding sequence is TGTGCCAGCAGCTTGTTAGCGGGGCGCGCCCATGAAGCTTTCTTT.

The rearrangement joins TRBV5-1 to TRBJ2-7, with D uncertain. The V end lost 0 bases, the J end lost 2 bases, and 9 bases lay between the germline ends. The CDR3 runs to 14 residues. Germline CDR1 reads SGHRS; CDR2 reads YFSETQ. Written as DNA, the CDR3 is TGCGCCAGCAGCTTGGGACTGATACCCTACGAGCAGTACTTC. It yields the protein CASSLGLIPYEQYF. The complete variable domain, with remaining parts taken from reference TRBV5-1 and TRBJ2-7, reads KAGVTQTPRYLIKTRGQQVTLSCSPISGHRSVSWYQQTPGQGLQFLFEYFSETQRNKGNFPGRFSGRQFSNSRSEMNVSTLELGDSALYLCASSLGLIPYEQYFGPGTRLTVT.

The gene calls are TRBV29-1 and TRBJ2-1; TRBD2 might be the D (6 bases). Germline V CDR1 and CDR2: SQVTM, ANQGSEA. This CDR3 has 14 residues. Trimming took off 4 bases at V and 3 bases at J, with 13 bases between the two ends. The CDR3 DNA is TGCAGCGTTGCCGGCCGGGGGAACTACAATGAGCAGTTCTTC. Translating it yields CSVAGRGNYNEQFF.

The genes are TRBV15 and TRBJ2-5; maybe TRBD2 (6 bases). Per germline, CDR1 LNHNV and CDR2 YYDKDF (reference sequence). Trimming shortened V by 5 bases and J by 1 base, and 8 bases separated the two germline ends. The CDR3 has 13 amino acids. CDR3 protein: CATSRLVQETQYF. CDR3 in DNA: TGTGCCACCAGCCGACTAGTCCAAGAGACCCAGTACTTC.

The V and J genes are TRBV11-2 and TRBJ2-1; possibly TRBD2 for D (6 bases). Looked up from germline, CDR1 is SGHAT and CDR2 is FQNNGV. V was pared by 2 bases and J by 2 bases, with 13 bases between. There are 16 residues in the CDR3. CDR3 nucleotides: TGTGCCAGCAGCTTACTATCGGGAGACGCCTACAATGAGCAGTTCTTC. Encoded protein: CASSLLSGDAYNEQFF.

V is TRBV5-1 and J is TRBJ2-5, with D possibly TRBD2 on 6 matching bases. CDR3 length equals 14 residues. With 4 bases removed from V and 4 bases from J, the gap between germline ends came to 14 bases. Per germline, CDR1 SGHRS and CDR2 YFSETQ. The CDR3 nucleotides read TGCGCCAGCAGCCCGAGGAGGGACCTAGAGACCCAGTACTTC. Its translation: CASSPRRDLETQYF.

J is TRBJ2-3 and V is TRBV9; the match to TRBD2 covers 9 bases. The CDR3 runs 18 residues. In germline, CDR1 is SGDLS, CDR2 YYNGEE. Trimming at V came to 3 bases and at J to 0 bases, leaving 11 bases not matched to a gene. CDR3 amino acids: CASSGPSGKLLSTDTQYF. For the CDR3, the DNA is TGTGCCAGCAGCGGTCCTAGCGGGAAGCTCCTGAGCACAGATACGCAGTATTTT.

V is TRBV30 and J is TRBJ2-7; TRBD1 agrees at 7 bases. Germline V lookup: CDR1 GTSNPN, CDR2 SVGIG (reference sequence). Trimming cost V 1 base and J 7 bases; bases outside gene matches: 7. CDR3 length: 13 residues. The CDR3 is CAWSALNRGEQYF. The DNA for the CDR3 is TGTGCCTGGAGTGCCTTGAACAGGGGAGAGCAGTACTTC.

J is TRBJ1-5 and V is TRBV19; 10 bases are a match to TRBD1. The J segment lost 0 bases and the V segment lost 9 bases, leaving 8 bases of the junction unmatched. CDR1 is LNHDA, CDR2 SQIVND, per germline (reference sequence). CDR3 size: 16 residues. CDR3 nucleotides: TGTGCCAGCTATCCGGGACAGGGGTATAGCAATCAGCCCCAGCATTTT. This translates into CASYPGQGYSNQPQHF.

The sample holds a few counts of this clone. The gene calls are TRBV2 and TRBJ2-1; the D is unclear. CDR1 is SNHLY, CDR2 FYNNEI, per germline. V lost 0 bases and J 0 bases, leaving 6 bases between the germline ends. This CDR3 contains 15 residues. CDR3 amino acids: CASSEAGSSYNEQFF. CDR3 DNA sequence: TGTGCCAGCAGTGAAGCGGGAAGCTCCTACAATGAGCAGTTCTTC.

V is TRBV6-1 and J is TRBJ1-2; D gene ambiguous. With 5 bases removed from V and 2 bases from J, the gap between germline ends came to 12 bases. The CDR3 covers 14 residues. Germline loops: CDR1 MNHNS, CDR2 SASEGT. This CDR3 is CASSSLAENYGYTF. The DNA of the CDR3 is TGTGCCAGCAGTTCCCTCGCGGAAAACTATGGCTACACCTTC.

The chain combines TRBV14 with TRBJ1-2; D is perhaps TRBD1 (5 bases). The V end lost 1 base, the J end lost 5 bases, and 11 bases lay between the germline ends. The CDR3 loop spans 14 amino acids. Germline V gives CDR1 SGHDN, CDR2 FVKESK. CDR3 bases: TGTGCCAGCAGCCAAGTGGGTAGGGGTTATGGCTACACCTTC. This sequence encodes CASSQVGRGYGYTF. Full variable domain (outside the CDR3, taken from reference TRBV14 and TRBJ1-2): EAGVTQFPSHSVIEKGQTVTLRCDPISGHDNLYWYRRVMGKEIKFLLHFVKESKQDESGMPNNRFLAERTGGTYSTLKVQPAELEDSGVYFCASSQVGRGYGYTFGSGTRLTVV.

This clone was seen a single time. CDR3: CASSPRVSTDTQYF. The CDR3 nucleotides are TGTGCCAGCAGCCCTAGAGTGAGCACAGATACGCAGTATTTT. V gene TRBV7-8 combines with J gene TRBJ2-3; D not resolved. This CDR3 comprises 14 residues. Trimming cost V 5 bases and J 0 bases, with 9 bases left between them. Per the germline V gene, CDR1 is SGHVS and CDR2 is FQNEAQ.

The chain joins TRBV2 to TRBJ2-1; D gene uncertain. Germline V lookup: CDR1 SNHLY, CDR2 FYNNEI. The V end lost 4 bases, the J end lost 12 bases, and 10 bases lay between the germline ends. The CDR3 extends over 11 amino acids. Here the CDR3 reads CASSVSGVQFF. The DNA for the CDR3 is TGTGCCAGCAGTGTCTCGGGTGTGCAGTTCTTC.

The chain couples TRBV11-2 to TRBJ1-2, with D perhaps matching TRBD1 (6 bases). This CDR3 is 15 amino acids long. CDR1 and CDR2 (germline): SGHAT, FQNNGV. Trimming stripped 4 bases from V and 6 bases from J, with 18 bases between. For the CDR3, the DNA is TGTGCCAGCAGCTATTTAGGGGGAGGGTTACATGGCTACACCTTC. This codes for CASSYLGGGLHGYTF.

This clone has only a few counts. This chain connects TRBV5-5 to TRBJ2-7; 7 bases map to TRBD2. CDR3 size: 13 residues. J was trimmed by 2 bases and V by 4 bases; bases with no gene match: 3. The germline CDR1 and CDR2 sequences are SGHKS and YYEKEE (reference sequence). CDR3: CASSRGGTYEQYF. CDR3 nucleotide sequence: TGTGCCAGCAGCCGCGGGGGTACCTACGAGCAGTACTTC. Looking up the rest from reference TRBV5-5 and TRBJ2-7 gives the full variable domain: DAGVTQSPTHLIKTRGQQVTLRCSPISGHKSVSWYQQVLGQGPQFIFQYYEKEERGRGNFPDRFSARQFPNYSSELNVNALLLGDSALYLCASSRGGTYEQYFGPGTRLTVT.

The rearrangement joins TRBV6-6 to TRBJ2-3; tentatively, D is TRBD1 (6 bases). CDR1 and CDR2 from the germline V gene are MNHNY and SVGAGI (reference sequence). Trimming pared 7 bases from V and 8 bases from J, leaving 13 bases between. The CDR3 runs to 12 residues. The CDR3 bases are TGTGCCAGCACCCCAGGGGATAGTACGCAGTATTTT. Protein: CASTPGDSTQYF.

The gene calls are TRBV10-3 and TRBJ1-2, with D hard to call. Trimming took 3 bases from V and 6 from J, leaving 14 bases between them. This CDR3 is 14 amino acids long. Germline-derived CDR1 and CDR2 are ENHRY and SYGVKD. In nucleotides, the CDR3 is TGTGCCATCAGTGACCCCACATGGGAGCATGGCTACACCTTC. Amino acids: CAISDPTWEHGYTF.

The chain links TRBV11-2 to TRBJ1-4; D not resolved. CDR1 SGHAT and CDR2 FQNNGV come from the germline V gene. The CDR3 runs 17 residues. The V gene lost 0 bases and the J gene lost 8 bases, with 19 bases spanning the gap. The CDR3 region has the DNA TGTGCCAGCAGCTTAGATACCCCCCCTCGGGGTAGGGAAAAACTGTTTTTT. Translated: CASSLDTPPRGREKLFF.

The chain couples TRBV29-1 to TRBJ2-3, with 8 bases matching TRBD2. The CDR3 contains 16 residues. V lost 4 bases, J lost 0 bases, and 9 bases stayed unmatched. CDR1 is SQVTM and CDR2 is ANQGSEA in the germline V gene. In DNA form, the CDR3 reads TGCAGCGTTGGATATCTAGCGGGCATAAGCACAGATACGCAGTATTTT. It codes for CSVGYLAGISTDTQYF.

The chain couples TRBV18 to TRBJ1-5, with D uncertain. The V end was cut by 1 base, the J end by 7 bases, with 5 bases between. Per the germline V gene, CDR1 is KGHSH and CDR2 is LQKENI. The length of the CDR3 is 12 residues. CDR3 region: CASSPQGQPQHF. CDR3 bases: TGTGCCAGCTCACCACAAGGGCAGCCCCAGCATTTT.

The J gene is TRBJ2-7, the V gene TRBV6-5; TRBD2 matches at 9 bases. Germline V gene data show CDR1 as MNHEY and CDR2 as SVGAGI. The CDR3 is 15 amino acids. Unmatched junction bases numbered 7, after V lost 4 bases and J lost 3 bases. The CDR3 region has the DNA TGTGCCAGCAGTTCGCCCGGGACTAGCCTCTACGAGCAGTACTTC. This encodes CASSSPGTSLYEQYF.

J is TRBJ2-7 and V is TRBV2; 7 bases match TRBD2. V shed 8 bases, J shed 2 bases, and the junction held 12 bases outside the gene matches. Germline CDR1 and CDR2: SNHLY and FYNNEI. The CDR3 length is 15 residues. CDR3 bases: TGTGCCAGCCACGGGGGTAGCGGGCCGACCTACGAGCAGTACTTC. The encoded protein is CASHGGSGPTYEQYF.

The chain uses TRBV6-6 and TRBJ1-4, with a tentative D call TRBD1 (6 bases). The CDR3 is made up of 13 amino acids. Germline CDR1 and CDR2: MNHNY and SVGAGI (reference sequence). V was trimmed by 8 bases and J by 5 bases, leaving 12 bases between them. The CDR3: CASSDRPNEKLFF. The CDR3 coding sequence is TGTGCCAGCTCGGACAGACCGAATGAAAAACTGTTTTTT.

The V and J genes are TRBV5-5 and TRBJ2-7; the D gene is possibly TRBD1 (5 bases). The CDR3 runs to 14 residues. Between the trimmed V and J ends, which lost 0 bases and 6 bases, there was a span of 13 bases. CDR1 and CDR2 (germline): SGHKS, YYEKEE (reference sequence). For the CDR3, the DNA is TGTGCCAGCAGCTTGGTGCCTATACAGGCCGAGCAGTACTTC. It codes for CASSLVPIQAEQYF.